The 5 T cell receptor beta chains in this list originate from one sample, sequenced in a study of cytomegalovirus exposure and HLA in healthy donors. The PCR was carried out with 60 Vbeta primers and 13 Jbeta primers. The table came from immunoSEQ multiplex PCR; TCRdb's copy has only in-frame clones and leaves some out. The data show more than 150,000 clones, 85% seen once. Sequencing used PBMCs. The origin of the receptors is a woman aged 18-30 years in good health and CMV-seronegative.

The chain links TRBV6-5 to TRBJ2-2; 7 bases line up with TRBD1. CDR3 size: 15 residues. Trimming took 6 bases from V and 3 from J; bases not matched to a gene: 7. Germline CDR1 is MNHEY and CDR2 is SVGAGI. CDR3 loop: CASRKTGVYTGELFF. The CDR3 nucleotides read TGTGCCAGCAGGAAAACAGGGGTGTACACCGGGGAGCTGTTTTTT.

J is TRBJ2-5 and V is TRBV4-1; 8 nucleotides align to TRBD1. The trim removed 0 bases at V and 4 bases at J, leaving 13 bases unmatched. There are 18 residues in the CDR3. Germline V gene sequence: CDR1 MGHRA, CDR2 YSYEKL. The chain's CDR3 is CASSQEGGQAAGGETQYF. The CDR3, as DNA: TGCGCCAGCAGCCAAGAAGGGGGACAGGCTGCCGGTGGAGAGACCCAGTACTTC.

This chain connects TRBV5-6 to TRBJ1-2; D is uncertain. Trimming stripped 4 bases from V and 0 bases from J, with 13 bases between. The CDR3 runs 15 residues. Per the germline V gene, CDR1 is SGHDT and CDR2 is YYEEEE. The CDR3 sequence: CASSPRGVTNYGYTF. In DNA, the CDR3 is TGTGCCAGCAGCCCCAGAGGTGTAACTAACTATGGCTACACCTTC.

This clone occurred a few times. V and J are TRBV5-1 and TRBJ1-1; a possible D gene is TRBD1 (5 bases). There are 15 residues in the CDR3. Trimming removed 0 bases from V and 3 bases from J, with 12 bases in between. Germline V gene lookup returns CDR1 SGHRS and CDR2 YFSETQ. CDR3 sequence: CASSLVSAGDTEAFF. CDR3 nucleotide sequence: TGCGCCAGCAGCTTGGTCTCCGCGGGGGACACTGAAGCTTTCTTT.

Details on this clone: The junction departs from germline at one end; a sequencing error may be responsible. CDR3 nucleotide sequence: TGTGCCAGCAGCTTATCTTGGGCCCAAAAACTGTTTTTT. Encoded protein: CASSLSWAQKLFF. The chain has TRBV28 and TRBJ1-4; D not certain. There are 13 residues in the CDR3. Looked up from germline, CDR1 is MDHEN and CDR2 is SYDVKM.